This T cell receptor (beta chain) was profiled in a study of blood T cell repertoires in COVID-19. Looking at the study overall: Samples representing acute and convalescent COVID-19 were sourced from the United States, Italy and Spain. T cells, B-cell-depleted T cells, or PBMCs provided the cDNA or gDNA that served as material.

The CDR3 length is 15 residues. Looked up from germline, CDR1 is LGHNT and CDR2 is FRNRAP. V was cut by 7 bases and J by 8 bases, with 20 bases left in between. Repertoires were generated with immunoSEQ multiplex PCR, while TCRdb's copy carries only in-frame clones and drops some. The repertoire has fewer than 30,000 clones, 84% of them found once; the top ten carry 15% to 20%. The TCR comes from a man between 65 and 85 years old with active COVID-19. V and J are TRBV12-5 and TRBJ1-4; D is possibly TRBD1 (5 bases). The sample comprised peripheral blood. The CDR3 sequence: CASAPSTGVREKLFF. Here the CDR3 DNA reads TGTGCTAGTGCTCCTTCCACGGGGGTTCGGGAAAAACTGTTTTTT.